This is a list of T cell receptor beta chains from one sample in a study of cytomegalovirus exposure and HLA in healthy donors. The data were produced by immunoSEQ multiplex PCR, yet TCRdb's version contains in-frame clones alone and is incomplete. The sample contains roughly 82,000 clones, roughly 74% of which appear only once. Sequenced input: PBMCs. The receptors derive from a woman in her forties or fifties in good health and CMV-seropositive. CDR3s include the opening cysteine and the closing phenylalanine or tryptophan. D genes are given only for firm matches. Rows give clone size only sometimes, using once, few, many, or a class for an expanded clone.

V,D,J,size,CDR3,DNA
TRBV13,TRBD1,TRBJ2-7,NA,CASNRRGLSYEQYF,TGTGCCAGCAACCGTAGGGGGCTCTCCTACGAGCAGTACTTC
TRBV9,TRBD1,TRBJ2-2,few,CASSAVQGAGGELFF,TGTGCCAGCAGCGCAGTCCAGGGGGCCGGCGGGGAGCTGTTTTTT
TRBV2,NA,TRBJ2-7,few,CASSPGGQKSSYEQYF,TGTGCCAGCAGTCCTGGGGGCCAGAAGTCCTCCTACGAGCAGTACTTC
TRBV9,TRBD2,TRBJ2-1,NA,CASSVVASGTSNEQFF,TGTGCCAGCAGCGTAGTGGCTAGCGGGACAAGCAATGAGCAGTTCTTC
TRBV13,NA,TRBJ2-1,NA,CASSLIRNEQFF,TGTGCCAGCAGCTTAATCAGGAATGAGCAGTTCTTC
TRBV9,TRBD1,TRBJ2-3,NA,CASSVEGGRSPDTQYF,TGTGCCAGCAGCGTAGAAGGGGGCAGAAGCCCAGATACGCAGTATTTT
TRBV2,NA,TRBJ2-3,NA,CASSRGTDTQYF,TGTGCCAGCAGTCGGGGCACAGATACGCAGTATTTT
TRBV11-2,TRBD2,TRBJ2-3,NA,CASSSRVVAGFTDTQYF,TGTGCCAGCAGCTCGCGTGTAGTAGCGGGGTTCACAGATACGCAGTATTTT
TRBV7-8,TRBD2,TRBJ2-3,NA,CASSSNPLAGGPIDTQYF,TGTGCCAGCAGCTCCAACCCCCTAGCGGGAGGGCCGATAGATACGCAGTATTTT
TRBV4-1,NA,TRBJ2-7,once,CASSQEAHEGEQYF,TGCGCCAGCAGCCAAGAGGCCCACGAGGGCGAGCAGTACTTC
TRBV5-1,TRBD2,TRBJ2-5,NA,CASSTPGLAGGPGGETQYF,TGCGCCAGCAGCACACCGGGACTAGCGGGAGGGCCCGGAGGGGAGACCCAGTACTTC
TRBV28,NA,TRBJ2-7,NA,CASRPGQPTPYEQYF,TGTGCCAGCAGACCAGGACAGCCGACGCCCTACGAGCAGTACTTC
TRBV19,TRBD1,TRBJ1-2,NA,CASSTFATGGYGYTF,TGTGCCAGTAGTACCTTCGCTACAGGGGGCTATGGCTACACCTTC
TRBV11-2,NA,TRBJ2-1,NA,CASSLVVQTEQFF,TGTGCCAGCAGCTTAGTGGTCCAGACAGAGCAGTTCTTC
TRBV5-4,NA,TRBJ1-1,NA,CASSSQQGNTEAFF,TGTGCCAGCAGCTCGCAACAGGGGAACACTGAAGCTTTCTTT
TRBV15,NA,TRBJ2-1,few,CATRIQGSYNEQFF,TGTGCCACCAGGATACAGGGAAGCTACAATGAGCAGTTCTTC
TRBV11-2,NA,TRBJ2-1,NA,CASSGRFYNEQFF,TGTGCCAGCAGTGGGCGATTTTACAATGAGCAGTTCTTC
TRBV9,TRBD2,TRBJ2-1,few,CASSGSGTSVGEQFF,TGTGCCAGCAGCGGATCCGGGACTAGCGTTGGTGAGCAGTTCTTC
TRBV6-5,NA,TRBJ1-3,NA,CASKPQGNTIYF,TGTGCCAGCAAACCCCAGGGAAACACCATATATTTT
TRBV5-1,NA,TRBJ1-3,NA,CASSLAPGAGNTIYF,TGCGCCAGCAGCTTGGCTCCAGGGGCGGGAAACACCATATATTTT
TRBV19,TRBD1,TRBJ2-7,NA,CASSMGQGLEQYF,TGTGCCAGTAGTATGGGACAGGGCCTCGAGCAGTACTTC
TRBV4-1,TRBD1,TRBJ1-1,few,CASSHQDRRGTEAFF,TGCGCCAGCAGCCATCAGGACAGGAGGGGCACTGAAGCTTTCTTT
TRBV9,NA,TRBJ1-1,NA,CASSVHGEPMNTEAFF,TGTGCCAGCAGCGTGCACGGGGAACCCATGAACACTGAAGCTTTCTTT